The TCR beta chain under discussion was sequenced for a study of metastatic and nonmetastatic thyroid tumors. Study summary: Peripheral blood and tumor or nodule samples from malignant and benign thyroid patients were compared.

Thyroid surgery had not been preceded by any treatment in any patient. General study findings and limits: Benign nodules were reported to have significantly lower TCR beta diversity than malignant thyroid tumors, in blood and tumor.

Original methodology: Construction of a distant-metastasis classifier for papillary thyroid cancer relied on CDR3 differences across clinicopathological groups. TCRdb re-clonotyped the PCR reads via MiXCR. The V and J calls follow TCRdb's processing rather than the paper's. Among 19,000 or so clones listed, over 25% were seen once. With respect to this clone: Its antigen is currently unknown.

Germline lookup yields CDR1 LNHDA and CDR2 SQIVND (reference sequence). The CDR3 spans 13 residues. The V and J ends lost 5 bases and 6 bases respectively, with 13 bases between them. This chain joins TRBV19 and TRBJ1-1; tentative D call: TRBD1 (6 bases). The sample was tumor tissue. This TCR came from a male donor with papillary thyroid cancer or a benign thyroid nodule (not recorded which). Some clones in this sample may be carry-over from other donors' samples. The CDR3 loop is CASSGRGLPEAFF. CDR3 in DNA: TGTGCCAGTAGTGGGCGGGGGCTACCTGAAGCTTTCTTT.